The clone carrying this TCR beta chain was observed a few times. Unmatched junction bases numbered 16, after V lost 6 bases and J lost 10 bases. The CDR3 is 17 residues long. Germline-derived CDR1 and CDR2 are MDHEN and SYDVKM. This record comes from a study of T-cell reconstitution after alpha-beta-depleted transplantation in children. During its preparation, the TCRbeta library received unique molecular identifiers. MiXCR, applied by TCRdb to the PCR reads, yields one record per CDR3 protein. The table lists about 980,000 distinct CDR3 sequences, about 29% of them singletons, with around 30% in the top ten.

This chain joins TRBV28 and TRBJ2-1; 12 bases are a match to TRBD1. The specimen comprised PBMCs, mostly from graft donor cells, sampled 360 days after TCRalphabeta/CD19-depleted stem cell transplant. The receptor's source is a boy in the first two years of life who had a stem cell transplant for SCID, so the T cells may come from the graft donor. The CDR3 region has the DNA TGTGCCAGCAGACCCAACCTCCGGGACAGGGGGCATCGCGAGCAGTTCTTC. Translated, it gives CASRPNLRDRGHREQFF.